The rows below give T cell receptor beta chains drawn from one sample of a study of blood T cell repertoires in COVID-19. Repertoires were generated with immunoSEQ multiplex PCR, while TCRdb's copy carries only in-frame clones and drops some. The data show fewer than 95,000 clones, approximately 90% seen once. Sequenced sample: peripheral blood. The receptors derive from a male donor with acute or convalescent COVID-19. Each CDR3 is given with its conserved first and last residue. A D gene is named only where the DNA matches it firmly. The size field is filled for only some rows; it gives once, few, many or a size class.

j_gene: TRBJ2-2; v_gene: TRBV18; abundance: .; d_gene: .; len: 13; CDR3nt: TGTGCCAGCTCACTCAGACAGGCCGGGGAGCTGTTTTTT; CDR3aa: CASSLRQAGELFF
j_gene: TRBJ2-3; v_gene: TRBV11-2; abundance: once; d_gene: .; len: 14; CDR3nt: TGTGCCAGCAGCCCCAGTGTTAGCACAGATACGCAGTATTTT; CDR3aa: CASSPSVSTDTQYF
j_gene: TRBJ2-1; v_gene: TRBV2; abundance: .; d_gene: TRBD2; len: 14; CDR3nt: TGTGCCAGCAGGCCCGGGACTAGCGGCAATGAGCAGTTCTTC; CDR3aa: CASRPGTSGNEQFF
j_gene: TRBJ2-7; v_gene: TRBV7-6; abundance: few; d_gene: TRBD2; len: 15; CDR3nt: TGTGCCAGCAGCTTAGCCGGCGGGGGACTCTACGAGCAGTACTTC; CDR3aa: CASSLAGGGLYEQYF
j_gene: TRBJ2-1; v_gene: TRBV7-9; abundance: .; d_gene: .; len: 12; CDR3nt: TGTGCCAGCAGCTTAGGGGCGGGTGAGCAGTTCTTC; CDR3aa: CASSLGAGEQFF
j_gene: TRBJ2-1; v_gene: TRBV7-9; abundance: .; d_gene: .; len: 12; CDR3nt: TGTGCCAGCAGCGTACAGGTCAATGAGCAGTTCTTC; CDR3aa: CASSVQVNEQFF
j_gene: TRBJ2-1; v_gene: TRBV5-1; abundance: .; d_gene: TRBD1; len: 14; CDR3nt: TGCGCCAGCAGCTTTGGACAGGGGAAGGATGAGCAGTTCTTC; CDR3aa: CASSFGQGKDEQFF
j_gene: TRBJ2-6; v_gene: TRBV11-2; abundance: .; d_gene: .; len: 14; CDR3nt: TGTGCCAGCAGCGCGGAGGCTGGGGCCAACGTCCTGACTTTC; CDR3aa: CASSAEAGANVLTF
j_gene: TRBJ1-2; v_gene: TRBV18; abundance: .; d_gene: TRBD1; len: 13; CDR3nt: TGTGCCAGCTCACAGGGACAGGTCTATGGCTACACCTTC; CDR3aa: CASSQGQVYGYTF
j_gene: TRBJ2-1; v_gene: TRBV2; abundance: .; d_gene: .; len: 14; CDR3nt: TGTGCCAGCAGAGGGTGGATCCGGCGGGGTGAGCAGTTCTTC; CDR3aa: CASRGWIRRGEQFF
j_gene: TRBJ2-7; v_gene: TRBV18; abundance: .; d_gene: .; len: 14; CDR3nt: TGTGCCAGCTCACGAGACAGGAGCTCCTACGAGCAGTACTTC; CDR3aa: CASSRDRSSYEQYF
j_gene: TRBJ1-6; v_gene: TRBV15; abundance: .; d_gene: TRBD1; len: 17; CDR3nt: TGTGCCACCAGCTCCCTACAGGGGAGCTCCTATAATTCACCCCTCCACTTT; CDR3aa: CATSSLQGSSYNSPLHF
j_gene: TRBJ1-1; v_gene: TRBV11-2; abundance: .; d_gene: .; len: 12; CDR3nt: TGTGCCAGCAGCTCCGGGATATCTGAAGCTTTCTTT; CDR3aa: CASSSGISEAFF
j_gene: TRBJ2-1; v_gene: TRBV5-4; abundance: .; d_gene: TRBD2; len: 15; CDR3nt: TGTGCCAGCAGCACCGGGACTAGCGGCTACAATGAGCAGTTCTTC; CDR3aa: CASSTGTSGYNEQFF
j_gene: TRBJ1-6; v_gene: TRBV7-9; abundance: .; d_gene: .; len: 14; CDR3nt: TGTGCCAGCAGCTTAGCCCGCGGCGGTTCACCCCTCCACTTT; CDR3aa: CASSLARGGSPLHF
j_gene: TRBJ2-2; v_gene: TRBV5-1; abundance: .; d_gene: TRBD1; len: 16; CDR3nt: TGCGCCAGCAGCCCACCGGACAGGGTGCACACCGGGGAGCTGTTTTTT; CDR3aa: CASSPPDRVHTGELFF
j_gene: TRBJ1-6; v_gene: TRBV30; abundance: .; d_gene: .; len: 15; CDR3nt: TGTGCCCAGGGGTGGCGGAGCTCCTATAATTCACCCCTCCACTTT; CDR3aa: CAQGWRSSYNSPLHF
j_gene: TRBJ2-5; v_gene: TRBV6-6; abundance: .; d_gene: TRBD1; len: 16; CDR3nt: TGTGCCAGCAGTCGAAACTCCGGGACAGGGGGAGAGACCCAGTACTTC; CDR3aa: CASSRNSGTGGETQYF
j_gene: TRBJ2-3; v_gene: TRBV9; abundance: once; d_gene: .; len: 15; CDR3nt: TGTGCCAGCAGCGTAGGACAACCAAGCACAGATACGCAGTATTTT; CDR3aa: CASSVGQPSTDTQYF
j_gene: TRBJ1-6; v_gene: TRBV5-1; abundance: .; d_gene: TRBD1; len: 16; CDR3nt: TGCGCCAGCAGCTTGATACCGGGACAGAGTTCTTCACCCCTCCACTTT; CDR3aa: CASSLIPGQSSSPLHF
j_gene: TRBJ1-4; v_gene: TRBV15; abundance: .; d_gene: .; len: 15; CDR3nt: TGTGCCACCAGCAGAGATCCGGAGACTAATGAAAAACTGTTTTTT; CDR3aa: CATSRDPETNEKLFF
j_gene: TRBJ1-4; v_gene: TRBV28; abundance: .; d_gene: .; len: 15; CDR3nt: TGTGCCAGCAGCCCCGTGGGCCAAAGAGATGAAAAACTGTTTTTT; CDR3aa: CASSPVGQRDEKLFF
j_gene: TRBJ1-2; v_gene: TRBV18; abundance: .; d_gene: TRBD1; len: 16; CDR3nt: TGTGCCAGCTCACCCCTGGGACAGGGGGCTAACTATGGCTACACCTTC; CDR3aa: CASSPLGQGANYGYTF
j_gene: TRBJ1-5; v_gene: TRBV10-3; abundance: once; d_gene: TRBD1; len: 17; CDR3nt: TGTGCCATCAGTGAGTCCATGGTGGGACAGGGCAATCAGCCCCAGCATTTT; CDR3aa: CAISESMVGQGNQPQHF
j_gene: TRBJ2-2; v_gene: TRBV9; abundance: few; d_gene: TRBD2; len: 17; CDR3nt: TGTGCCAGCAGCCGGACTAGCGGGGGGGCTGGCACCGGGGAGCTGTTTTTT; CDR3aa: CASSRTSGGAGTGELFF
j_gene: TRBJ1-2; v_gene: TRBV6-5; abundance: few; d_gene: .; len: 15; CDR3nt: TGTGCCAGCATGGCCCCAGGGAGGGGTAACTATGGCTACACCTTC; CDR3aa: CASMAPGRGNYGYTF
j_gene: TRBJ1-6; v_gene: TRBV7-6; abundance: .; d_gene: TRBD1; len: 16; CDR3nt: TGTGCCAGCAGCTTAGGGGGGCAGGGGGCAAATTCACCCCTCCACTTT; CDR3aa: CASSLGGQGANSPLHF
j_gene: TRBJ2-3; v_gene: TRBV29-1; abundance: .; d_gene: TRBD1; len: 15; CDR3nt: TGCAGCGTTGAAGGGCAGGGGGCTAGTACAGATACGCAGTATTTT; CDR3aa: CSVEGQGASTDTQYF
j_gene: TRBJ2-2; v_gene: TRBV6-5; abundance: .; d_gene: .; len: 15; CDR3nt: TGTGCCAGCAGGACCACAGGGACCGACACCGGGGAGCTGTTTTTT; CDR3aa: CASRTTGTDTGELFF
j_gene: TRBJ2-5; v_gene: TRBV3-1/TRBV3-2; abundance: .; d_gene: TRBD2; len: 16; CDR3nt: TGTGCCAGCAGCCAAGCTGTTGGCGGGGGGGGAGAGACCCAGTACTTC; CDR3aa: CASSQAVGGGGETQYF
j_gene: TRBJ2-5; v_gene: TRBV6-6; abundance: .; d_gene: .; len: 15; CDR3nt: TGTGCCAGCAGTGGGGGCCAGACAGGTCAAGAGACCCAGTACTTC; CDR3aa: CASSGGQTGQETQYF
j_gene: TRBJ2-5; v_gene: TRBV5-4; abundance: .; d_gene: .; len: 14; CDR3nt: TGTGCCAGCAGCTTGGGACAGCCCCCGGCAACCCAGTACTTC; CDR3aa: CASSLGQPPATQYF
j_gene: TRBJ2-5; v_gene: TRBV9; abundance: .; d_gene: TRBD2; len: 15; CDR3nt: TGTGCCAGCAGCGTCGGGGCGGGGGGAGTCGAGACCCAGTACTTC; CDR3aa: CASSVGAGGVETQYF
j_gene: TRBJ1-1; v_gene: TRBV7-2; abundance: .; d_gene: .; len: 15; CDR3nt: TGTGCCAGCAGCTTAGCTTTGGAGAGGAACACTGAAGCTTTCTTT; CDR3aa: CASSLALERNTEAFF
j_gene: TRBJ1-5; v_gene: TRBV3-1/TRBV3-2; abundance: .; d_gene: .; len: 14; CDR3nt: TGTGCCAGCAGCCGGGGGGAGGGGAATCAGCCCCAGCATTTT; CDR3aa: CASSRGEGNQPQHF
j_gene: TRBJ2-5; v_gene: TRBV6-1; abundance: .; d_gene: TRBD2; len: 15; CDR3nt: TGTGCCAGCAGTGAAAGCGGGGGGGGAAGAGAGGCCCAGTACTTC; CDR3aa: CASSESGGGREAQYF
j_gene: TRBJ1-5; v_gene: TRBV10-3; abundance: .; d_gene: .; len: 14; CDR3nt: TGTGCCATCAGTGCGTCAGGGGGCAATCAGCCCCAGCATTTT; CDR3aa: CAISASGGNQPQHF
j_gene: TRBJ2-3; v_gene: TRBV5-1; abundance: few; d_gene: TRBD1; len: 16; CDR3nt: TGCGCCAGCAGCTTACCGACAGGGTTGGCCACAGATACGCAGTATTTT; CDR3aa: CASSLPTGLATDTQYF
j_gene: TRBJ1-2; v_gene: TRBV13; abundance: .; d_gene: .; len: 13; CDR3nt: TGTGCCACCTCCGGGAGGCCTAACTATGGCTACACCTTC; CDR3aa: CATSGRPNYGYTF